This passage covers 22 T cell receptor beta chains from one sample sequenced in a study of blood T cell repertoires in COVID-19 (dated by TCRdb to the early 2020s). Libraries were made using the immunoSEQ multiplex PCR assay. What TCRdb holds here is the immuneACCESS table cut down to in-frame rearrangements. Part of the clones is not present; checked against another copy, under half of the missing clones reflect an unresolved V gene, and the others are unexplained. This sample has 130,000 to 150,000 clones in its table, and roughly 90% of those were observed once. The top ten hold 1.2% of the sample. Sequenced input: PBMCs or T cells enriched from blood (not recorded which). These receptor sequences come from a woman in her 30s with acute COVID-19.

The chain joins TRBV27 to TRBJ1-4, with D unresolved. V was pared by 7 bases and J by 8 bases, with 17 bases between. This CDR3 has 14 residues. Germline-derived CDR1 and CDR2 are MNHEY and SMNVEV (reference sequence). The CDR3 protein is CASTRTGSGEKLFF. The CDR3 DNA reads TGTGCCAGCACCAGGACGGGGTCAGGAGAAAAACTGTTTTTT.

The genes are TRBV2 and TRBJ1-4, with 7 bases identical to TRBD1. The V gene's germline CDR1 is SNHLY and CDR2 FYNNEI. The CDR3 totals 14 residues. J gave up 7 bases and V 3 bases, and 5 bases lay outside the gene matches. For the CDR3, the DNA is TGTGCCAGCAGTGAGCTCAGGGACAGTGAAAAACTGTTTTTT. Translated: CASSELRDSEKLFF.

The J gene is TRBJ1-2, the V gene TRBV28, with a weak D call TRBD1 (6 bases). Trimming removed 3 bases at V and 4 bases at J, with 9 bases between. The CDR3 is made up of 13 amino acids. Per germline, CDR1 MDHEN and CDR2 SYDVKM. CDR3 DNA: TGTGCCAGCAGTTTTAACAGGGTCTATGGCTACACCTTC. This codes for CASSFNRVYGYTF.

CDR3 sequence reads: CASSRRGPGTGYGYTF. The CDR3, as DNA: TGTGCCAGCAGCCGGAGGGGGCCAGGGACGGGCTATGGCTACACCTTC. The gene calls are TRBV6-2 or TRBV6-3 and TRBJ1-2, with 7 nucleotides matching TRBD1. The CDR3 consists of 16 residues. The V gene's germline CDR1 is MNHEY and CDR2 SVGEGT. Trimming at V came to 6 bases and at J to 4 bases, leaving 14 bases not matched to a gene.

CDR3 coding DNA: TGTGCCAGAGAAGGGGGCGCGGGCACTGAAGCTTTCTTT. It yields the protein CAREGGAGTEAFF. This rearrangement joins TRBV28 to TRBJ1-1, with 7 bases identical to TRBD1. This CDR3 contains 13 residues. CDR1 is MDHEN, CDR2 SYDVKM, per germline. With V trimmed by 9 bases and J by 4 bases, 8 bases remained unmatched.

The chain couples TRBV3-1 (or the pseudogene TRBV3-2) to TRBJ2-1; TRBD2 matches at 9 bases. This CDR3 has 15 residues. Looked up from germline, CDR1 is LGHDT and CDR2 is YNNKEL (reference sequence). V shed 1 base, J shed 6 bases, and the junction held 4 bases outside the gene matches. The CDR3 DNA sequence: TGTGCCAGCAGCCAAGCTAGCGGGATGGGCAATGAGCAGTTCTTC. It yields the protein CASSQASGMGNEQFF.

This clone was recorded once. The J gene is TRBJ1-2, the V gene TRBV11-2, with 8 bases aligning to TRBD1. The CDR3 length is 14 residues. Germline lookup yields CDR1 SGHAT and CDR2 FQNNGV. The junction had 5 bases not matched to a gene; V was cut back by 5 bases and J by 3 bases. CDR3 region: CASSSGQGDYGYTF. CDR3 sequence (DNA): TGTGCCAGCAGCAGCGGACAGGGCGACTATGGCTACACCTTC.

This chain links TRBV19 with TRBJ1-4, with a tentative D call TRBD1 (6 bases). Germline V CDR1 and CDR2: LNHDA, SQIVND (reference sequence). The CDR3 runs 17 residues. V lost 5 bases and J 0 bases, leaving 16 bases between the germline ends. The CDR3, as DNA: TGTGCCAGTAGTTCAGGACAGCGCCCTGCAACTAATGAAAAACTGTTTTTT. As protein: CASSSGQRPATNEKLFF.

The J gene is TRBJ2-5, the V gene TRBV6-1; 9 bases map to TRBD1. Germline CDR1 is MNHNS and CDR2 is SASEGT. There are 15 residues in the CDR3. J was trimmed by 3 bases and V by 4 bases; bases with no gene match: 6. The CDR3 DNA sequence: TGTGCCAGCAGTGGACAGGGGGTTGGGGAAGAGACCCAGTACTTC. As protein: CASSGQGVGEETQYF.

The CDR3 DNA reads as TGTGCCAGCAGTTGGACTAGCTTGGGCAATGAGCAGTTCTTC. Its translation: CASSWTSLGNEQFF. The V and J genes are TRBV28 and TRBJ2-1; 8 nucleotides line up with TRBD2. The germline CDR1 and CDR2 sequences are MDHEN and SYDVKM. With V trimmed by 4 bases and J by 6 bases, 5 bases remained unmatched. CDR3 length equals 14 residues.

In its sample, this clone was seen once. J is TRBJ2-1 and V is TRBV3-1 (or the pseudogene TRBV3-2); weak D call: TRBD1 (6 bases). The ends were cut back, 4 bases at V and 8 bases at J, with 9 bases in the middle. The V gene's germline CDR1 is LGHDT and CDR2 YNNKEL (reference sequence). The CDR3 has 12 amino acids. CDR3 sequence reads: CASSLAGDEQFF. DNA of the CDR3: TGTGCCAGCAGCCTAGCAGGGGATGAGCAGTTCTTC.

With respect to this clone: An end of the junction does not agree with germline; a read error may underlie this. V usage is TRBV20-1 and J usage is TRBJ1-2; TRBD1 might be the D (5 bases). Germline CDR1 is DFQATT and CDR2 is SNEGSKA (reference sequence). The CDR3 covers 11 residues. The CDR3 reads CSAAPRATMSF. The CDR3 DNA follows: TGCAGTGCTGCACCCAGGGCAACCATGTCCTTC.

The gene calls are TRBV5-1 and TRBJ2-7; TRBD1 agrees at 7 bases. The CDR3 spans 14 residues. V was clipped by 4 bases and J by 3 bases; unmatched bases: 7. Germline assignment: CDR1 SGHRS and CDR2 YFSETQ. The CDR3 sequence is CASSPTGLDYEQYF. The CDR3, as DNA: TGCGCCAGCAGCCCGACAGGGCTTGACTACGAGCAGTACTTC.

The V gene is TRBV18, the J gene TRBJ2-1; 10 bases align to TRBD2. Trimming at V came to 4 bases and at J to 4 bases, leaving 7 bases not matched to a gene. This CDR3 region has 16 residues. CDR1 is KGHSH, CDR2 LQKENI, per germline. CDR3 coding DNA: TGTGCCAGCTCACTACTAGCGGGAATAGGTTACAATGAGCAGTTCTTC. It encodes CASSLLAGIGYNEQFF.

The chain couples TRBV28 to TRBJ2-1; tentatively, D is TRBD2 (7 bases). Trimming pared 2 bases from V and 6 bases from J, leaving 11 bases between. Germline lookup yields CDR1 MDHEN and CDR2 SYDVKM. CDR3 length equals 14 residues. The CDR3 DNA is TGTGCCAGCAGTTTAGCGGGGGCGAGCAATGAGCAGTTCTTC. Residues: CASSLAGASNEQFF. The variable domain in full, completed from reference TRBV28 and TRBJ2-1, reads DVKVTQSSRYLVKRTGEKVFLECVQDMDHENMFWYRQDPGLGLRLIYFSYDVKMKEKGDIPEGYSVSREKKERFSLILESASTNQTSMYLCASSLAGASNEQFFGPGTRLTVL.

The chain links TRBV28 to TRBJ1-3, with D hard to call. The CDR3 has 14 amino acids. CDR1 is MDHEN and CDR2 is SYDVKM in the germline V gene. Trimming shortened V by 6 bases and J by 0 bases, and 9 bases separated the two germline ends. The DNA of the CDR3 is TGTGCCAGCAGAATAGTCCCCTCTGGAAACACCATATATTTT. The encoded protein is CASRIVPSGNTIYF.

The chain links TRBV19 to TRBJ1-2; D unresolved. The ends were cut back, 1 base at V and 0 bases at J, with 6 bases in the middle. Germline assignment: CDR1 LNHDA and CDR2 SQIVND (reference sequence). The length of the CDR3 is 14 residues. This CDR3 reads CASSIGSANYGYTF. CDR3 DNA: TGTGCCAGTAGTATAGGGTCAGCTAACTATGGCTACACCTTC.

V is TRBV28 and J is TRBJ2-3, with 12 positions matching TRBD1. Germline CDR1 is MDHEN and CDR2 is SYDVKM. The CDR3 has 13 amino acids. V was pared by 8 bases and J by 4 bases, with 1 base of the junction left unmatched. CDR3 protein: CASRDRGPDTQYF. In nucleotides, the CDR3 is TGTGCCAGCCGGGACAGGGGGCCAGATACGCAGTATTTT.

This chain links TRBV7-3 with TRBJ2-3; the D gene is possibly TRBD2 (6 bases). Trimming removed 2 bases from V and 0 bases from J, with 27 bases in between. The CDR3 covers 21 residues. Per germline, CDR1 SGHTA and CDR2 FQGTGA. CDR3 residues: CASSLSPRRAGPITSTDTQYF. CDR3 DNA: TGTGCCAGCAGCTTATCCCCACGGAGGGCGGGACCGATCACTAGCACAGATACGCAGTATTTT.

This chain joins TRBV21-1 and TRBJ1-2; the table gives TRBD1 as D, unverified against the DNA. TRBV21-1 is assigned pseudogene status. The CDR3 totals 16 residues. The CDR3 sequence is CASGRTERIWPYGYTF. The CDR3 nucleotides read TGTGCCAGCGGAAGGACAGAACGGATATGGCCATATGGCTACACCTTC.

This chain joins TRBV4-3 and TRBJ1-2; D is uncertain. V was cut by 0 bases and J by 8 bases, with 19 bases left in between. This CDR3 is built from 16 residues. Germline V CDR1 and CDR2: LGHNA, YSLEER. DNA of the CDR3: TGCGCCAGCAGCCAAGATCTGGTGAGGTGGGTGGAGGGCTACACCTTC. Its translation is CASSQDLVRWVEGYTF.

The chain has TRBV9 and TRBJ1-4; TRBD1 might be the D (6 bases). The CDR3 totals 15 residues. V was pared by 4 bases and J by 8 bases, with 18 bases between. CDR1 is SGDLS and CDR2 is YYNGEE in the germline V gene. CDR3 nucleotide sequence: TGTGCCAGCAGCCCCCAGGGGATCTGGGAAGAAAAACTGTTTTTT. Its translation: CASSPQGIWEEKLFF.